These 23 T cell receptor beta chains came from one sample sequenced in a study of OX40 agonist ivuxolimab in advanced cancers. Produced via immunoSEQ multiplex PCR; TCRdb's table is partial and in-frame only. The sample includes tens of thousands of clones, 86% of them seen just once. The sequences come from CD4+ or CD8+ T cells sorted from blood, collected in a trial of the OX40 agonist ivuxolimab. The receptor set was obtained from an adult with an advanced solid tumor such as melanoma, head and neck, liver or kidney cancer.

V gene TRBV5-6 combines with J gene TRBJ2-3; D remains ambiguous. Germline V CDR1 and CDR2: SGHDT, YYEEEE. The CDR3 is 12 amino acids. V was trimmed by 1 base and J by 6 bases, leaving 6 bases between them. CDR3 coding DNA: TGTGCCAGCAGCTTGTACTTGGATACGCAGTATTTT. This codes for CASSLYLDTQYF. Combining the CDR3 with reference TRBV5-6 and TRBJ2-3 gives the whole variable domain DAGVTQSPTHLIKTRGQQVTLRCSPKSGHDTVSWYQQALGQGPQFIFQYYEEEERQRGNFPDRFSGHQFPNYSSELNVNALLLGDSALYLCASSLYLDTQYFGPGTRLTVL.

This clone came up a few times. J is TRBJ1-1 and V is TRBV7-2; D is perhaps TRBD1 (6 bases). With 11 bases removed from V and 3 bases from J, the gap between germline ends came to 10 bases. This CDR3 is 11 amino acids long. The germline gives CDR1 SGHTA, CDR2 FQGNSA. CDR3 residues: CAQGRDTEAFF. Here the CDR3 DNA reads TGTGCCCAGGGGCGGGACACTGAAGCTTTCTTT.

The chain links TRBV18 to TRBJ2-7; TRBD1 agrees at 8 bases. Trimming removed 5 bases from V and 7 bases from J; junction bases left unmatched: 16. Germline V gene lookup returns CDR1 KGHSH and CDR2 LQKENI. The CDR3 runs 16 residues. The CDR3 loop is CASSMTGENSSGEQYF. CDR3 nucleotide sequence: TGTGCCAGCTCAATGACAGGGGAGAACTCGTCGGGGGAGCAGTACTTC.

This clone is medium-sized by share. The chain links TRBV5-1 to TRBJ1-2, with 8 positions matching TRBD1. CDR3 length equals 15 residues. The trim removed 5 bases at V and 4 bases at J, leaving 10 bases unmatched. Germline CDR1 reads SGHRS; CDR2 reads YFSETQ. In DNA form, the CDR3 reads TGCGCCAGCAGATTAACCGGACAGGGTTTCTATGGCTACACCTTC. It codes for CASRLTGQGFYGYTF. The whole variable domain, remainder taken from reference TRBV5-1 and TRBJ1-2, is KAGVTQTPRYLIKTRGQQVTLSCSPISGHRSVSWYQQTPGQGLQFLFEYFSETQRNKGNFPGRFSGRQFSNSRSEMNVSTLELGDSALYLCASRLTGQGFYGYTFGSGTRLTVV.

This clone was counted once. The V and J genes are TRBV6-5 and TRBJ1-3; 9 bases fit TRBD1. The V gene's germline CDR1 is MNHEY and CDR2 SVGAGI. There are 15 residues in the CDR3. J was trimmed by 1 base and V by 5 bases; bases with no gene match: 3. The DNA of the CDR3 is TGTGCCAGCAGTAAGGACAGGGGATCTGGAAACACCATATATTTT. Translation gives CASSKDRGSGNTIYF.

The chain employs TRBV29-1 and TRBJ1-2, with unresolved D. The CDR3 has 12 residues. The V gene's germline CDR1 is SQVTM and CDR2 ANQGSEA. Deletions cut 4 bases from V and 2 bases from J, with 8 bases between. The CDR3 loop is CSVGSVNYGYTF. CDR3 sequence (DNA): TGCAGCGTTGGCTCCGTAAACTATGGCTACACCTTC.

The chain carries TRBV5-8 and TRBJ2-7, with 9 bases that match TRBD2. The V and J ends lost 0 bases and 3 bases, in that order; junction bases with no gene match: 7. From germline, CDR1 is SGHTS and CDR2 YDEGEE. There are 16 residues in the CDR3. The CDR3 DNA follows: TGTGCCAGCAGCTTGGGGGGTAGCGGGGGTCGCTACGAGCAGTACTTC. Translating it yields CASSLGGSGGRYEQYF.

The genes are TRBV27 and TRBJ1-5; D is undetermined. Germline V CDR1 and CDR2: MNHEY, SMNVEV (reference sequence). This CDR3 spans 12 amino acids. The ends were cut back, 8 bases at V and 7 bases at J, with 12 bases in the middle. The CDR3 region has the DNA TGTGCCAGCGGAAAACTTTTACAGCCCCAGCATTTT. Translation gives CASGKLLQPQHF.

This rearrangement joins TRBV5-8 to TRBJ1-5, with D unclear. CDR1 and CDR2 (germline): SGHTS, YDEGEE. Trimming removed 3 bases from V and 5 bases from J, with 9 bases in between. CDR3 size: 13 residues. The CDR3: CASSYTTDQPQHF. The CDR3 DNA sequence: TGTGCCAGCAGCTACACCACTGATCAGCCCCAGCATTTT. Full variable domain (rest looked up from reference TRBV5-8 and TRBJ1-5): EAGVTQSPTHLIKTRGQQATLRCSPISGHTSVYWYQQALGLGLQFLLWYDEGEERNRGNFPPRFSGRQFPNYSSELNVNALELEDSALYLCASSYTTDQPQHFGDGTRLSIL.

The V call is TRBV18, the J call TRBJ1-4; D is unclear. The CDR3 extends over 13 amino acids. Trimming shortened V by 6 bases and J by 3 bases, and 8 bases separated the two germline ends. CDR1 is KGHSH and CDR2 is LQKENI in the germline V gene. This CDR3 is CASSLDANEKLFF. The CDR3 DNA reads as TGTGCCAGCTCCCTGGACGCTAATGAAAAACTGTTTTTT.

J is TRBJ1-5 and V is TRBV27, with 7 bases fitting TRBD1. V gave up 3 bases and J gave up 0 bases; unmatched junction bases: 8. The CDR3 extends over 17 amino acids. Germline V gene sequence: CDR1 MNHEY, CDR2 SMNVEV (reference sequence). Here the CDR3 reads CASSLVGAGGSNQPQHF. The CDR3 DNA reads TGTGCCAGCAGTTTGGTGGGCGCAGGGGGTAGCAATCAGCCCCAGCATTTT.

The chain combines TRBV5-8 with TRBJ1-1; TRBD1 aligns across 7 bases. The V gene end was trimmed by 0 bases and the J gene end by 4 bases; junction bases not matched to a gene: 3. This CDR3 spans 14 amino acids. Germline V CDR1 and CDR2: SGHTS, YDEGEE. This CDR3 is CASSLAGGVTEAFF. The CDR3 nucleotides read TGTGCCAGCAGCTTGGCAGGGGGAGTCACTGAAGCTTTCTTT.

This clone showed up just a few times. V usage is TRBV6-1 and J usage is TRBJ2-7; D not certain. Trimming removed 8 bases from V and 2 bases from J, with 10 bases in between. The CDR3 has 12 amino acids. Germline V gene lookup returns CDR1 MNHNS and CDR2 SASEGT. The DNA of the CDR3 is TGTGCCAGCGGAACACGAACCTACGAGCAGTACTTC. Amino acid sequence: CASGTRTYEQYF.

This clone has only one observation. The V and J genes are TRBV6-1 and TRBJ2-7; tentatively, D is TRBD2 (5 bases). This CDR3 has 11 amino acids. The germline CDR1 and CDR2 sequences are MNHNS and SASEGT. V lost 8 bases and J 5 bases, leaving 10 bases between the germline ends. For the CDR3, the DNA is TGTGCCAGCCAAGAGGGAGACGAGCAGTACTTC. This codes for CASQEGDEQYF.

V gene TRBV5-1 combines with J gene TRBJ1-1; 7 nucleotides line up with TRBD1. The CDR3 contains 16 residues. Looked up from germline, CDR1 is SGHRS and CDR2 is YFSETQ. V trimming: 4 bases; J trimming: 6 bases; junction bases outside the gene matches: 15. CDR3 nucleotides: TGCGCCAGCAGCACAGCTCGCCCAGGGGGTAATCCTGAAGCTTTCTTT. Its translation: CASSTARPGGNPEAFF.

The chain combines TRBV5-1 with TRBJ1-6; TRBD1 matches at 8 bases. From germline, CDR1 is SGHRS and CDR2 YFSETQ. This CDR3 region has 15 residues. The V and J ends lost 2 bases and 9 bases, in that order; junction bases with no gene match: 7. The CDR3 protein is CASSLTGTGSSPLHF. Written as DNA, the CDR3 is TGCGCCAGCAGCTTAACCGGGACAGGTTCTTCACCCCTCCACTTT.

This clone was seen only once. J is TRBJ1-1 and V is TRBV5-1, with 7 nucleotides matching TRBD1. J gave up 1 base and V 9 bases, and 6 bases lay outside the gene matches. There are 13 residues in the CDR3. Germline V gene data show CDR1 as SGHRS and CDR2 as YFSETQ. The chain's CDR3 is CANTTGKNTEAFF. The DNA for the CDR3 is TGCGCCAATACGACAGGGAAGAACACTGAAGCTTTCTTT.

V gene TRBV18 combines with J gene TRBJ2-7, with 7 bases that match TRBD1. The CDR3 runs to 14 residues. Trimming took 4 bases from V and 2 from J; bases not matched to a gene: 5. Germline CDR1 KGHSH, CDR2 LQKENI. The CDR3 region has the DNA TGTGCCAGCTCACGAACTGGGACAGCCTACGAGCAGTACTTC. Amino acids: CASSRTGTAYEQYF.

CDR3 in DNA: TGCGCCAGCAGTAAGACTAGCGGGGGGGCCGGTACGCAGTATTTT. Translated, it gives CASSKTSGGAGTQYF. The rearrangement joins TRBV10-1 to TRBJ2-3; 14 nucleotides align to TRBD2. V dropped 5 bases and J dropped 8; count of bases not matched to a gene: 6. The CDR3 sequence is 15 residues long. From germline, CDR1 is WNHNN and CDR2 SYGVQD (reference sequence).

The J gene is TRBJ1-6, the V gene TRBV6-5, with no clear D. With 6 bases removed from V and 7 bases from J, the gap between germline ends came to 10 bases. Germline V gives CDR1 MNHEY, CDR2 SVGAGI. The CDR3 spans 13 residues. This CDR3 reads CASSQTGNSPLHF. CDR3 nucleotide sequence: TGTGCCAGCAGCCAAACGGGGAATTCACCCCTCCACTTT.

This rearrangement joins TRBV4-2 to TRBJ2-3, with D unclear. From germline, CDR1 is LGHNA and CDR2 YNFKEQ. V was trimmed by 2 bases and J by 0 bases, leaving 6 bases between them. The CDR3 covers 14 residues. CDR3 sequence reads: CASSQQSSTDTQYF. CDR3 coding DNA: TGTGCCAGCAGCCAACAGTCTAGCACAGATACGCAGTATTTT.

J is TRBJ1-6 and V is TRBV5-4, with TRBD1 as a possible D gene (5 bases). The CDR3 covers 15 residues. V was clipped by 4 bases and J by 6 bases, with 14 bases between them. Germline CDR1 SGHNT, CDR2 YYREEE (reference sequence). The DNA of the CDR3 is TGTGCCAGCAGCAGGGGACGGAACTCTAATTCACCCCTCCACTTT. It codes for CASSRGRNSNSPLHF.

The CDR3 DNA reads as TGTGCCAGCAGCCAACCGCAGGGGGTCTCTGGAAACACCATATATTTT. Its translation: CASSQPQGVSGNTIYF. This chain joins TRBV16 and TRBJ1-3, with 7 bases fitting TRBD1. V dropped 2 bases and J dropped 0; count of bases not matched to a gene: 4. Germline CDR1 and CDR2: KGHSY and FQNENV. This CDR3 has 16 residues.